A selection of T cell receptor beta chains follows, all from one sample in a study of T cell responses to AZD1222 COVID-19 vaccine. Profiled with immunoSEQ multiplex PCR; TCRdb holds only in-frame clones, not every one. The sample carries 110,000 to 150,000 clones, 80% to 90% recorded once. The sample here was peripheral blood, taken on day 0 of AZD1222 vaccination. The origin of the receptors is an adult in good health. The CDR3 runs from the conserved cysteine through the conserved F or W. D genes are given only for firm matches. Expanded clones are given a class, and other clones once, few, many or no size at all.

size: once
J: TRBJ2-7
D: TRBD2
V: TRBV3-1/TRBV3-2
DNA: TGTGCCAGCAGCCACACGGGGGGGGTCTCCTACGAGCAGTACTTC
CDR3: CASSHTGGVSYEQYF

size: .
J: TRBJ2-7
D: .
V: TRBV11-2
DNA: TGTGCCAGCAGCACTACAGCCACCCCGGGATACTCCTACGAGCAGTACTTC
CDR3: CASSTTATPGYSYEQYF

size: few
J: TRBJ2-7
D: TRBD1
V: TRBV7-9
DNA: TGTGCCAGCAGCTCTCGGGACAGGGGCCACGAGCAGTACTTC
CDR3: CASSSRDRGHEQYF

size: .
J: TRBJ1-6
D: TRBD1
V: TRBV12-5
DNA: TGTGCTAGTGGGGACAGGGGGTTTTCACCCCTCCACTTT
CDR3: CASGDRGFSPLHF

size: .
J: TRBJ1-3
D: .
V: TRBV3-1/TRBV3-2
DNA: TGTGCCAGCAGCCAAGTAGATCAGGGAGCTGGAAACACCATATATTTT
CDR3: CASSQVDQGAGNTIYF

size: .
J: TRBJ1-5
D: .
V: TRBV20-1
DNA: TGCAGTGCTAGTGGTGGTCAGCCCCAGCATTTT
CDR3: CSASGGQPQHF

size: once
J: TRBJ1-1
D: .
V: TRBV18
DNA: TGTGCCAGCTCACCACAGGGACTAATGAACACTGAAGCTTTCTTT
CDR3: CASSPQGLMNTEAFF

size: .
J: TRBJ1-1
D: .
V: TRBV6-5
DNA: TGTGCCAGCAGTCCTGTCTGGGGGGTAGACACTGAAGCTTTCTTT
CDR3: CASSPVWGVDTEAFF

size: .
J: TRBJ2-5
D: .
V: TRBV27
DNA: TGTGCCAGCAGTTTATCGATTACGGGAGAGACCCAGTACTTC
CDR3: CASSLSITGETQYF

size: few
J: TRBJ2-3
D: .
V: TRBV5-4
DNA: TGTGCCAGCAGCTTGGGGGATCCCACAGATACGCAGTATTTT
CDR3: CASSLGDPTDTQYF

size: .
J: TRBJ1-6
D: .
V: TRBV19
DNA: TGTGCCAGTACCGCCAGCTCTAATTCACCCCTCCACTTT
CDR3: CASTASSNSPLHF

size: once
J: TRBJ1-4
D: TRBD1
V: TRBV11-2
DNA: TGTGCCAGCACCCCTGATGACAGGGAACAAGGTAATGAAAAACTGTTTTTT
CDR3: CASTPDDREQGNEKLFF

size: few
J: TRBJ2-7
D: .
V: TRBV7-9
DNA: TGTGCCAGCAGCTTAGACGGTCTTAGCTCCTACGAGCAGTACTTC
CDR3: CASSLDGLSSYEQYF

size: .
J: TRBJ1-2
D: .
V: TRBV7-2
DNA: TGTGCCAGCAGCTTACTAAGGGCAGGGCTAGGGTATGGCTACACCTTC
CDR3: CASSLLRAGLGYGYTF

size: .
J: TRBJ2-7
D: .
V: TRBV2
DNA: TGTGCCAGCGCGGTCGGGGAGCAGTACTTC
CDR3: CASAVGEQYF

size: .
J: TRBJ2-1
D: TRBD1
V: TRBV27
DNA: TGTGCCAGCAGTGAAATAGGGGGCGCCTCCTACAATGAGCAGTTCTTC
CDR3: CASSEIGGASYNEQFF

size: once
J: TRBJ1-2
D: TRBD1
V: TRBV6-5
DNA: TGTGCCAGCAGGGGACAGGGGGCGCCTGGCTACACCTTC
CDR3: CASRGQGAPGYTF